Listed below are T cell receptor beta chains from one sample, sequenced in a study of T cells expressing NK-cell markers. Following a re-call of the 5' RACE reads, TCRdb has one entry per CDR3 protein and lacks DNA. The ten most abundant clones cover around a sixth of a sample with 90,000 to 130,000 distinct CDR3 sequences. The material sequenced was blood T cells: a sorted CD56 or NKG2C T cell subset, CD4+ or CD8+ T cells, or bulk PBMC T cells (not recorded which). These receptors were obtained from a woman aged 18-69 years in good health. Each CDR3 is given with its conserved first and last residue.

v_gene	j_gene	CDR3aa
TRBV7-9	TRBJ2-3	CASSSSNLQEVF
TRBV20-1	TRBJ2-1	CSARPLAGEHNEQFF
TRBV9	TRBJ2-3	CASSVVTSGRTNTQYF
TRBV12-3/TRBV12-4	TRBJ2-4	CASSSSSGGVAKNIQYF
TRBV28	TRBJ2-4	CASSPGTADSKNIQYF
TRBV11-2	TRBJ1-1	CASSSRSPNAEAFF
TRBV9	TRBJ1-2	CASSEGDLSGYTF
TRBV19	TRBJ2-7	CASSTHSSSYEQYF
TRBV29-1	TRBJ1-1	CSVVSGLLSEAFF
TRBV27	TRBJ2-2	CASSLTAGDITGELFF
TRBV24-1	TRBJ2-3	CATSDRSGGDIDTQYF
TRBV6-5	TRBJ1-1	CASSYASATEAFF
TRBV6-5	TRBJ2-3	CASSYLAGGSDTQYF
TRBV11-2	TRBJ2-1	CASSSTGTVYNEQFF
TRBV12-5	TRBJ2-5	CASGFETVGYQETQYF